Below, 14 T cell receptor beta chains from the same sample are listed, as sequenced in a study of control samples from healthy donors and cancer patients. TCRdb's copy holds only in-frame clones and misses some; the assay was immunoSEQ multiplex PCR. The data hold around 110,000 clones, with more than 75% observed a single time. The sequencing sample was made of blood. The origin of the receptors is a woman aged 70-85 years in good health.

J is TRBJ1-4 and V is TRBV18, with TRBD1 matching 9 bases. The CDR3 is 15 amino acids. Germline-derived CDR1 and CDR2 are KGHSH and LQKENI. The V and J ends lost 3 bases and 10 bases, in that order; junction bases with no gene match: 9. This CDR3 is CASSPDGTGSGKLFF. The CDR3 DNA sequence: TGTGCCAGCTCACCGGACGGGACAGGGTCGGGAAAACTGTTTTTT.

The V and J genes are TRBV24-1 and TRBJ2-3, with D perhaps matching TRBD1 or TRBD2 (6 bases each). Germline V gives CDR1 KGHDR, CDR2 SFDVKD. The CDR3 contains 16 residues. V lost 0 bases and J 0 bases, leaving 9 bases between the germline ends. CDR3 region: CATSDLTGASTDTQYF. The CDR3 nucleotides read TGTGCCACCAGTGATTTGACGGGGGCTAGCACAGATACGCAGTATTTT.

The V gene is TRBV5-5, the J gene TRBJ1-2, with 10 nucleotides matching TRBD1. J lost 0 bases, V lost 4 bases, and 18 bases had no gene match. Germline CDR1 reads SGHKS; CDR2 reads YYEKEE (reference sequence). This CDR3 has 20 residues. For the CDR3, the DNA is TGTGCCAGCAGCCGCGGGACAGGGGTTTATCGAAACCTGCCTAACTATGGCTACACCTTC. This translates into CASSRGTGVYRNLPNYGYTF.

In nucleotides, the CDR3 is TGTGCCAGCAGCTTAGGGGGGTCTAGCGGGGATTATACGCAGTATTTT. Protein sequence: CASSLGGSSGDYTQYF. This chain connects TRBV7-3 to TRBJ2-3, with TRBD2 identical over 9 bases. The CDR3 loop spans 16 amino acids. J was trimmed by 7 bases and V by 2 bases; bases with no gene match: 10. Looked up from germline, CDR1 is SGHTA and CDR2 is FQGTGA. The variable domain in full, completed from reference TRBV7-3 and TRBJ2-3, reads GAGVSQTPSNKVTEKGKYVELRCDPISGHTALYWYRQSLGQGPEFLIYFQGTGAADDSGLPNDRFFAVRPEGSVSTLKIQRTERGDSAVYLCASSLGGSSGDYTQYFGPGTRLTVL.

The V and J genes are TRBV5-1 and TRBJ1-5; unclear D gene. Germline CDR1 is SGHRS and CDR2 is YFSETQ. The CDR3 is made up of 14 amino acids. Trimming removed 4 bases from V and 4 bases from J, with 12 bases in between. The CDR3 sequence: CASSPESGNQPQHF. The DNA of the CDR3 is TGCGCCAGCAGCCCGGAATCGGGTAATCAGCCCCAGCATTTT. Supplemented by reference TRBV5-1 and TRBJ1-5, the full variable domain reads KAGVTQTPRYLIKTRGQQVTLSCSPISGHRSVSWYQQTPGQGLQFLFEYFSETQRNKGNFPGRFSGRQFSNSRSEMNVSTLELGDSALYLCASSPESGNQPQHFGDGTRLSIL.

A single count supports this clone. The V gene is TRBV5-4, the J gene TRBJ1-4; D is unresolved. CDR1 SGHNT and CDR2 YYREEE come from the germline V gene (reference sequence). V dropped 0 bases and J dropped 7 bases, with 16 bases sitting between them. The CDR3 runs to 16 residues. The CDR3 region has the DNA TGTGCCAGCAGCTTGGCCCCTGGGCCAGAGGGTGAAAAACTGTTTTTT. Its protein product is CASSLAPGPEGEKLFF.

The chain links TRBV7-8 to TRBJ1-1; D possibly corresponds to TRBD1 (5 bases). With 5 bases removed from V and 5 bases from J, the gap between germline ends came to 18 bases. This CDR3 is 15 amino acids long. Germline V gene lookup returns CDR1 SGHVS and CDR2 FQNEAQ. The CDR3 nucleotides are TGTGCCAGCAGCGGGGTGGGGGGAGTATGGACTGAAGCTTTCTTT. Amino acids: CASSGVGGVWTEAFF.

The chain combines TRBV5-1 with TRBJ1-6, with 10 bases lining up with TRBD1. Trimming at V came to 0 bases and at J to 10 bases, leaving 7 bases not matched to a gene. The CDR3 spans 16 residues. CDR1 and CDR2 from the germline V gene are SGHRS and YFSETQ. CDR3 nucleotide sequence: TGCGCCAGCAGCTTGGCCCGTGGGACAGGGGAGTCACCCCTCCACTTT. Encoded protein: CASSLARGTGESPLHF.

The CDR3 region is CASSYSRRPGYTF. The CDR3 DNA reads TGTGCCAGCAGTTACTCGAGGAGGCCTGGCTACACCTTC. V is TRBV6-5 and J is TRBJ1-2; D not resolved. This CDR3 has 13 amino acids. V was clipped by 0 bases and J by 7 bases, with 9 bases between them. Germline CDR1 reads MNHEY; CDR2 reads SVGAGI.

The chain couples TRBV7-3 to TRBJ1-1; no clear D. Trimming shortened V by 5 bases and J by 1 base, and 8 bases separated the two germline ends. CDR3 length: 13 amino acids. Germline assignment: CDR1 SGHTA and CDR2 FQGTGA. The DNA for the CDR3 is TGTGCCAGCAGCCCCCAGTCGAACACTGAAGCTTTCTTT. The encoded protein is CASSPQSNTEAFF.

The V gene is TRBV5-4, the J gene TRBJ2-2; the match to TRBD1 covers 8 bases. Germline loops: CDR1 SGHNT, CDR2 YYREEE (reference sequence). V lost 0 bases to trimming and J lost 5 bases; unmatched junction nucleotides: 6. The CDR3 spans 16 residues. The CDR3 region has the DNA TGTGCCAGCAGCTTGGGTAGGGGACAGGAGACCGGGGAGCTGTTTTTT. This sequence encodes CASSLGRGQETGELFF.

This clone was recorded once. The chain recombines TRBV5-4 with TRBJ1-1; a weak D match, TRBD1 (5 bases). The CDR3 is made up of 15 amino acids. V was pared by 0 bases and J by 5 bases, with 14 bases between. Germline V gives CDR1 SGHNT, CDR2 YYREEE (reference sequence). CDR3 in amino acids: CASSLEWGRETEAFF. As DNA, the CDR3 is TGTGCCAGCAGCTTGGAATGGGGCAGAGAGACTGAAGCTTTCTTT.

In this sample, this clone turned up once. The chain uses TRBV2 and TRBJ1-3; D not resolved. The CDR3 length is 13 residues. Looked up from germline, CDR1 is SNHLY and CDR2 is FYNNEI. The V end was cut by 6 bases, the J end by 0 bases, with 6 bases between. The CDR3: CASSTHSGNTIYF. Here the CDR3 DNA reads TGTGCCAGCAGCACCCACTCTGGAAACACCATATATTTT. Full variable domain (missing parts from reference TRBV2 and TRBJ1-3): EPEVTQTPSHQVTQMGQEVILRCVPISNHLYFYWYRQILGQKVEFLVSFYNNEISEKSEIFDDQFSVERPDGSNFTLKIRSTKLEDSAMYFCASSTHSGNTIYFGEGSWLTVV.

The gene calls are TRBV5-5 and TRBJ2-5; TRBD1 aligns across 10 bases. In germline, CDR1 is SGHKS, CDR2 YYEKEE (reference sequence). V gave up 4 bases and J gave up 3 bases; unmatched junction bases: 6. CDR3 length: 15 amino acids. CDR3 nucleotide sequence: TGTGCCAGCAGCATCCTCGGGACAGGGGAAGAGACCCAGTACTTC. This codes for CASSILGTGEETQYF.